The 31 T cell receptor beta chains in this list originate from one sample, sequenced in a study of CD8 T cells in ankylosing spondylitis. Study-level results: Made up of about eight highly homologous variants, a TCR beta motif appeared characteristic of ankylosing spondylitis blood.

Their cognate antigens are unknown. TCRdb fed the 5' RACE reads into MiXCR, producing one record per CDR3 protein. The repertoire holds fewer than 400,000 distinct CDR3 sequences, with around 8% as singletons. Sequencing was performed on blood, either unsorted or a sorted T cell fraction (not recorded which). The receptors here all came from a male donor with ankylosing spondylitis.

In its sample, this clonotype was seen a few times. The chain carries TRBV4-3 and TRBJ1-6, with D uncertain. From germline, CDR1 is LGHNA and CDR2 YSLEER. The CDR3 is 15 amino acids. Trimming left V 1 base short and J 4 bases short, with 8 bases between. The CDR3 DNA reads as TGCGCCAGCAGCCAAGTACCGGATTATAATTCACCCCTCCACTTT. Translating gives CASSQVPDYNSPLHF.

The chain couples TRBV29-1 to TRBJ1-2; 12 positions agree with TRBD1. CDR1 is SQVTM, CDR2 ANQGSEA, per germline. The J segment lost 4 bases and the V segment lost 6 bases, leaving 6 bases of the junction unmatched. The CDR3 consists of 14 residues. CDR3 DNA: TGCAGCGTCTCCGGGACAGGGGGCTCCTATGGCTACACCTTC. Residues: CSVSGTGGSYGYTF.

In its sample, this clonotype was seen many times. In DNA form, the CDR3 reads TGTGCCAGCAGCCAACTAGCGGGAGGTGGAACACACAATGAGCAGTTCTTC. It is translated as CASSQLAGGGTHNEQFF. V usage is TRBV3-1 and J usage is TRBJ2-1; 11 bases are shared with TRBD2. Germline assignment: CDR1 LGHDT and CDR2 YNNKEL (reference sequence). V dropped 2 bases and J dropped 5; count of bases not matched to a gene: 8. The CDR3 is 17 residues long.

The chain links TRBV6-2 or TRBV6-3 to TRBJ2-7, with D unclear. This CDR3 has 13 residues. V lost 7 bases and J lost 2, with 12 bases in between. CDR1 and CDR2 (germline): MNHEY, SVGEGT. The CDR3 is CASTPRGPYEQYF. As DNA, the CDR3 is TGTGCCAGCACCCCCCGCGGCCCCTACGAGCAGTACTTC.

This clonotype occurred a few times. V and J are TRBV28 and TRBJ1-5; possibly TRBD1 for D (5 bases). V was pared by 3 bases and J by 6 bases, with 12 bases between. Germline CDR1 is MDHEN and CDR2 is SYDVKM. This CDR3 region has 14 residues. The CDR3 loop is CASSFSRDPQPQHF. In DNA, the CDR3 is TGTGCCAGCAGTTTTAGCAGGGACCCTCAGCCCCAGCATTTT.

In this sample, this clonotype turned up many times. The chain recombines TRBV5-1 with TRBJ1-2, with D perhaps TRBD1 (6 bases). Trimming stripped 2 bases from V and 3 bases from J, with 11 bases between. Germline CDR1 and CDR2: SGHRS and YFSETQ. This CDR3 region has 14 residues. The CDR3 is CASSLSTGYYGYTF. The CDR3 DNA reads TGCGCCAGCAGCTTATCAACAGGGTACTATGGCTACACCTTC.

Many counts were recorded for this clonotype. This chain joins TRBV5-1 and TRBJ2-1; no firm D call. V lost 4 bases and J lost 10, with 15 bases in between. The germline V gene has CDR1 SGHRS and CDR2 YFSETQ. This CDR3 spans 13 amino acids. The CDR3 here is CASSRIRTFEQFF. CDR3 DNA: TGCGCCAGCAGCCGTATAAGGACGTTCGAGCAGTTCTTC.

In its sample, this clonotype was seen a few times. CDR3 nucleotide sequence: TGTGCCAGTAGTATTCCCACAAGGCGCTCTGGGGCCAACGTCCTGACTTTC. Residues: CASSIPTRRSGANVLTF. This chain joins TRBV19 and TRBJ2-6; the D is unclear. Looked up from germline, CDR1 is LNHDA and CDR2 is SQIVND (reference sequence). V lost 3 bases and J lost 0, with 12 bases in between. The CDR3 spans 17 residues.

This clonotype has a handful of counts. The genes are TRBV4-1 and TRBJ2-2; D possibly corresponds to TRBD1 (6 bases). The CDR3 length is 19 residues. The ends were cut back, 2 bases at V and 0 bases at J, with 19 bases in the middle. The germline V gene has CDR1 MGHRA and CDR2 YSYEKL. CDR3 sequence (DNA): TGCGCCAGCAGCCAACGGGGACCGGGACAAACTACGAACACCGGGGAGCTGTTTTTT. It codes for CASSQRGPGQTTNTGELFF.

The chain links TRBV20-1 to TRBJ2-1, with D perhaps matching TRBD2 (5 bases). Germline-derived CDR1 and CDR2 are DFQATT and SNEGSKA (reference sequence). Deletions cut 3 bases from V and 9 bases from J, with 21 bases between. CDR3 length equals 15 residues. The CDR3 loop is CSASALDRGWAEQFF. The CDR3 coding sequence is TGCAGTGCTAGCGCCCTGGACCGAGGGTGGGCTGAGCAGTTCTTC.

This clonotype was seen a handful of times. The V gene is TRBV6-2 or TRBV6-3, the J gene TRBJ2-1; 12 positions match TRBD2. The CDR3 loop spans 15 amino acids. V lost 6 bases and J lost 5; bases outside the gene matches: 5. Per the germline V gene, CDR1 is MNHEY and CDR2 is SVGEGT. The CDR3 nucleotides read TGTGCCAGCAGGCGGGGACTAGCGGGTAACAATGAGCAGTTCTTC. This gives the protein CASRRGLAGNNEQFF.

There are many counts of this clonotype. The chain has TRBV7-9 and TRBJ1-5; 8 bases are a match to TRBD1. CDR3 length equals 14 residues. Trimming cost V 5 bases and J 2 bases; bases outside gene matches: 2. CDR1 is SEHNR, CDR2 FQNEAQ, per germline (reference sequence). DNA of the CDR3: TGTGCCAGCAGCGACAGGGGAGGCAATCAGCCCCAGCATTTT. It translates to CASSDRGGNQPQHF.

This clonotype has only a few counts. The gene calls are TRBV27 and TRBJ1-4; perhaps TRBD1 as D (5 bases). Looked up from germline, CDR1 is MNHEY and CDR2 is SMNVEV (reference sequence). Trimming shortened V by 6 bases and J by 2 bases, and 7 bases separated the two germline ends. The CDR3 contains 13 residues. CDR3 nucleotides: TGTGCCAGCAGCTGGGGGACTAATGAAAAACTGTTTTTT. Translating it yields CASSWGTNEKLFF. Full variable domain (remainder filled in from reference TRBV27 and TRBJ1-4): EAQVTQNPRYLITVTGKKLTVTCSQNMNHEYMSWYRQDPGLGLRQIYYSMNVEVTDKGDVPEGYKVSRKEKRNFPLILESPSPNQTSLYFCASSWGTNEKLFFGSGTQLSVL.

There are many counts of this clonotype. For the CDR3, the DNA is TGTGCCAGCGGACAGGGGGCGCGGGGCAATCAGCCCCAGCATTTT. Translating it yields CASGQGARGNQPQHF. V is TRBV27 and J is TRBJ1-5; 11 bases line up with TRBD1. CDR3 length equals 15 residues. Unmatched junction bases numbered 5, after V lost 8 bases and J lost 2 bases. Germline CDR1 MNHEY, CDR2 SMNVEV (reference sequence).

The CDR3 loop is CASRAPDQEETQYF. For the CDR3, the DNA is TGTGCCAGCCGAGCACCGGACCAGGAAGAGACCCAGTACTTC. V usage is TRBV11-3 and J usage is TRBJ2-5; D is uncertain. This CDR3 is 14 amino acids long. V shed 8 bases and J shed 3 bases, with 16 bases lying between them. CDR1 SGHNT and CDR2 YENEEA come from the germline V gene. The full variable domain, rest sourced from reference TRBV11-3 and TRBJ2-5, is EAGVVQSPRYKIIEKKQPVAFWCNPISGHNTLYWYLQNLGQGPELLIRYENEEAVDDSQLPKDRFSAERLKGVDSTLKIQPAELGDSAVYLCASRAPDQEETQYFGPGTRLLVL.

This clonotype was counted many times. The chain uses TRBV12-3 or TRBV12-4 and TRBJ2-1, with 7 positions matching TRBD2. The CDR3 is 15 amino acids. V shed 5 bases and J 5 bases; nucleotides not matched to a gene: 9. CDR3 protein: CASSPLAGANNEQFF. The CDR3 nucleotides read TGTGCCAGCAGTCCCCTGGCGGGAGCCAACAATGAGCAGTTCTTC.

There are many counts of this clonotype. The V and J genes are TRBV6-6 and TRBJ2-2; D is ambiguous. Trimming left V 7 bases short and J 2 bases short, with 2 bases between. From germline, CDR1 is MNHNY and CDR2 SVGAGI (reference sequence). CDR3 length: 11 residues. In DNA form, the CDR3 reads TGTGCCAGCAAAAACACCGGGGAGCTGTTTTTT. It specifies CASKNTGELFF.

In DNA form, the CDR3 reads TGCAGCGTTGGGTTGGCCGAAGGAATCCCTTCCGAGCAGTACTTC. Protein sequence: CSVGLAEGIPSEQYF. This sequence joins TRBV29-1 and TRBJ2-7; D gene ambiguous. The CDR3 is 15 residues long. Trimming stripped 4 bases from V and 6 bases from J, with 22 bases between. The germline V gene has CDR1 SQVTM and CDR2 ANQGSEA.

This clonotype has just a few counts. The gene calls are TRBV20-1 and TRBJ2-3, with 13 bases that match TRBD2. Germline CDR1 is DFQATT and CDR2 is SNEGSKA (reference sequence). The trim removed 5 bases at V and 6 bases at J, leaving 17 bases unmatched. There are 18 residues in the CDR3. The CDR3 region has the DNA TGCAGTGCTCCCCCGGGACTAGCGGGACCCTATTCGGTGGATACGCAGTATTTT. Amino acids: CSAPPGLAGPYSVDTQYF.

This clonotype was picked up many times. The V call is TRBV5-1, the J call TRBJ2-7; D possibly corresponds to TRBD1 (5 bases). The V end was cut by 1 base, the J end by 4 bases, with 12 bases between. Germline CDR1 and CDR2: SGHRS and YFSETQ. The CDR3 extends over 14 amino acids. For the CDR3, the DNA is TGCGCCAGCAGCTTGTCCACAGGTCGTTACGAGCAGTACTTC. Translated: CASSLSTGRYEQYF.

This clonotype was seen repeatedly, ten times or more. The chain's CDR3 is CASSQEWDPMYEQFF. CDR3 in DNA: TGCGCCAGCAGCCAAGAGTGGGACCCAATGTATGAGCAGTTCTTC. The rearrangement uses TRBV4-1 and TRBJ2-1; D is perhaps TRBD1 or TRBD2 (5 bases each). The CDR3 spans 15 residues. Germline V gene data show CDR1 as MGHRA and CDR2 as YSYEKL. V lost 0 bases and J 8 bases, leaving 14 bases between the germline ends.

The chain couples TRBV6-4 to TRBJ2-1; D may be TRBD1 or TRBD2 (6 bases each). CDR3 length: 15 residues. Looked up from germline, CDR1 is MRHNA and CDR2 is SNTAGT. The V end lost 10 bases, the J end lost 0 bases, and 16 bases lay between the germline ends. CDR3 protein: CATTREGGSYNEQFF. The CDR3 DNA reads as TGTGCCACGACTAGGGAAGGGGGCTCCTACAATGAGCAGTTCTTC.

The chain combines TRBV20-1 with TRBJ1-1; possibly TRBD1 for D (6 bases). The CDR3 length is 14 residues. Germline CDR1 reads DFQATT; CDR2 reads SNEGSKA (reference sequence). The V end lost 2 bases, the J end lost 12 bases, and 22 bases lay between the germline ends. The CDR3 sequence is CSARSDRTYQLPFF. The CDR3 coding sequence is TGCAGTGCTAGATCCGACAGGACCTACCAATTACCTTTCTTT.

The table lists this clonotype with a few counts. V usage is TRBV6-1 and J usage is TRBJ2-2; D possibly corresponds to TRBD1 (6 bases). This CDR3 is built from 13 residues. Germline-derived CDR1 and CDR2 are MNHNS and SASEGT. Trimming took off 6 bases at V and 5 bases at J, with 10 bases between the two ends. This CDR3 is CASSRTETGELFF. For the CDR3, the DNA is TGTGCCAGCAGCCGGACAGAGACCGGGGAGCTGTTTTTT.

A few counts support this clonotype. This chain connects TRBV4-2 to TRBJ2-3; D ambiguous. The germline CDR1 and CDR2 sequences are LGHNA and YNFKEQ. The CDR3 extends over 14 amino acids. V shed 5 bases and J shed 0 bases, with 9 bases lying between them. The CDR3 DNA reads as TGTGCCAGCAGCGAGCGCTCAAGCACAGATACGCAGTATTTT. Translated: CASSERSSTDTQYF.

This clonotype was detected only a few times. This chain connects TRBV5-1 to TRBJ1-1, with a tentative D call TRBD1 (5 bases). Germline CDR1 and CDR2: SGHRS and YFSETQ. CDR3 length: 14 residues. V shed 5 bases and J shed 5 bases, with 16 bases lying between them. The CDR3 sequence: CASRAGTWRTEAFF. CDR3 in DNA: TGCGCCAGCAGGGCCGGGACCTGGAGGACTGAAGCTTTCTTT.

This clonotype was detected many times. The chain is built from TRBV5-1 and TRBJ2-5; D gene uncertain. The germline V gene has CDR1 SGHRS and CDR2 YFSETQ. The CDR3 runs to 14 residues. V was trimmed by 4 bases and J by 5 bases, leaving 15 bases between them. Written as DNA, the CDR3 is TGCGCCAGCAGCATTATTACCAGTGGGGAGACCCAGTACTTC. Its translation: CASSIITSGETQYF.

The chain has TRBV5-1 and TRBJ2-1; TRBD2 aligns across 11 bases. V was clipped by 3 bases and J by 2 bases; unmatched bases: 7. Germline lookup yields CDR1 SGHRS and CDR2 YFSETQ. The CDR3 extends over 17 amino acids. This CDR3 is CASSSGTSGLTYNEQFF. The CDR3 region has the DNA TGCGCCAGCAGCTCAGGGACTAGCGGCTTGACCTACAATGAGCAGTTCTTC.

A single count supports this clonotype. This chain links TRBV19 with TRBJ2-5, with D perhaps given as TRBD1 or TRBD2 (5 bases each). Trimming stripped 3 bases from V and 2 bases from J, with 16 bases between. Per germline, CDR1 LNHDA and CDR2 SQIVND (reference sequence). The CDR3 has 16 amino acids. The CDR3 reads CASSIGAGTLQETQYF. The DNA of the CDR3 is TGTGCCAGTAGTATCGGAGCCGGGACCCTGCAAGAGACCCAGTACTTC.

In its sample, this clonotype was seen many times. The chain combines TRBV12-3 or TRBV12-4 with TRBJ2-3; D possibly corresponds to TRBD2 (7 bases). Trimming shortened V by 6 bases and J by 3 bases, and 19 bases separated the two germline ends. This CDR3 region has 16 residues. In nucleotides, the CDR3 is TGTGCCAGCAGCCGGACTGGCGGGGGCAAGACAGATACGCAGTATTTT. Translated: CASSRTGGGKTDTQYF.

This clonotype was detected ten times or more. This sequence joins TRBV29-1 and TRBJ2-7, with D possibly being TRBD2 (6 bases). V was cut by 3 bases and J by 7 bases, with 10 bases left in between. The length of the CDR3 is 11 residues. Germline loops: CDR1 SQVTM, CDR2 ANQGSEA. The CDR3 nucleotides read TGCAGCGTTGAGCTAGCGTGGGAGCAGTACTTC. It specifies CSVELAWEQYF.